Following are 8 T cell receptor beta chains from one sample sequenced in a study of monozygotic twins with cystic fibrosis. Produced via immunoSEQ multiplex PCR; TCRdb's table is partial and in-frame only. Among 32,000 or so clones listed, about 92% were seen once. What was sequenced was blood. The receptors stem from a girl aged 2 to 10 with cystic fibrosis.

This sequence joins TRBV19 and TRBJ2-1, with 8 bases lining up with TRBD2. CDR3 size: 16 residues. V lost 10 bases and J lost 1; bases outside the gene matches: 12. Germline V gene sequence: CDR1 LNHDA, CDR2 SQIVND (reference sequence). DNA of the CDR3: TGTGCCACCACCGGTATTAGCGGGGAATCCTACAATGAGCAGTTCTTC. Translation: CATTGISGESYNEQFF.

The CDR3 region is CASSEAAGDQETQYF. The CDR3, as DNA: TGTGCCAGCAGTGAAGCGGCGGGGGACCAAGAGACCCAGTACTTC. The chain uses TRBV6-1 and TRBJ2-5; 7 bases map to TRBD2. Germline loops: CDR1 MNHNS, CDR2 SASEGT. The CDR3 covers 15 residues. V shed 0 bases, J shed 0 bases, and the junction held 1 base outside the gene matches.

The V and J genes are TRBV19 and TRBJ2-1, with TRBD2 as a possible D gene (6 bases). Germline CDR1 and CDR2: LNHDA and SQIVND (reference sequence). CDR3 size: 14 residues. V was shortened by 4 bases and J by 3 bases, with 10 bases between the two germline ends. The CDR3 region has the DNA TGTGCCAGTAGTAAGGGACTGCTCTACAATGAGCAGTTCTTC. Translated, it gives CASSKGLLYNEQFF.

V usage is TRBV7-2 and J usage is TRBJ2-1; D unclear. This CDR3 region has 10 residues. Deletions cut 4 bases from V and 10 bases from J, with 5 bases between. Germline lookup yields CDR1 SGHTA and CDR2 FQGNSA. The CDR3 coding sequence is TGTGCCAGCAGCTCCCGGGAGCAGTTCTTC. Translation: CASSSREQFF.

In this sample, this clone turned up once. The chain carries TRBV7-9 and TRBJ2-7; the D gene is possibly TRBD2 (5 bases). Germline V gene data show CDR1 as SEHNR and CDR2 as FQNEAQ (reference sequence). The CDR3 has 16 amino acids. V gave up 5 bases and J gave up 2 bases, with 19 bases separating them. The CDR3 loop is CASSPPSRALTYEQYF. The CDR3 DNA follows: TGTGCCAGCAGCCCACCGTCGCGGGCTTTGACCTACGAGCAGTACTTC.

The chain couples TRBV19 to TRBJ1-2; D gene uncertain. CDR1 is LNHDA and CDR2 is SQIVND in the germline V gene (reference sequence). Trimming stripped 6 bases from V and 5 bases from J, with 16 bases between. The CDR3 loop spans 14 amino acids. In DNA, the CDR3 is TGTGCCAGTAGCCTATCATCGGACTTATATGGCTACACCTTC. Translated: CASSLSSDLYGYTF. Using reference TRBV19 and TRBJ1-2 for the parts outside the CDR3, the full variable domain is DGGITQSPKYLFRKEGQNVTLSCEQNLNHDAMYWYRQDPGQGLRLIYYSQIVNDFQKGDIAEGYSVSREKKESFPLTVTSAQKNPTAFYLCASSLSSDLYGYTFGSGTRLTVV.

The chain employs TRBV4-1 and TRBJ1-4, with 9 bases fitting TRBD1. CDR1 is MGHRA, CDR2 YSYEKL, per germline. The V segment lost 3 bases and the J segment 3 bases; nucleotides outside the gene matches: 11. This CDR3 contains 18 residues. CDR3 bases: TGCGCCAGCAGCCATACTCAACAGGGGGCCATGGCTAATGAAAAACTGTTTTTT. Protein product: CASSHTQQGAMANEKLFF.

The J gene is TRBJ2-1, the V gene TRBV23-1; D uncertain. TRBV23-1 has ORF status, its function being uncertain. V was shortened by 0 bases and J by 0 bases, with 12 bases between the two germline ends. The CDR3 is made up of 17 amino acids. CDR3 protein: CASSQSLRHSSYNEQFF. The CDR3 bases are TGCGCCAGCAGTCAATCGTTACGTCACAGCTCCTACAATGAGCAGTTCTTC.